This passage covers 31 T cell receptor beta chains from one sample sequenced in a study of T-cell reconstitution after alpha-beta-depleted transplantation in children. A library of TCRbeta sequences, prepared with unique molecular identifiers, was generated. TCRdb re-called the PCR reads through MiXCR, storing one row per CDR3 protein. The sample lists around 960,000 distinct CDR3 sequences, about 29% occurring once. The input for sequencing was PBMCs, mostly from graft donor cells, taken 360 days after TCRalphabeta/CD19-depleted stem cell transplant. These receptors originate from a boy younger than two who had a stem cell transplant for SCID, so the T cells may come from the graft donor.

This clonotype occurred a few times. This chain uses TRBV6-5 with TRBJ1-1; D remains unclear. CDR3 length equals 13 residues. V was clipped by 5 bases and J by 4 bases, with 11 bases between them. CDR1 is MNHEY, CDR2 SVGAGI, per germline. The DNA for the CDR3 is TGTGCCAGCAGTCGCGCAGGAAGCACTGAAGCTTTCTTT. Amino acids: CASSRAGSTEAFF.

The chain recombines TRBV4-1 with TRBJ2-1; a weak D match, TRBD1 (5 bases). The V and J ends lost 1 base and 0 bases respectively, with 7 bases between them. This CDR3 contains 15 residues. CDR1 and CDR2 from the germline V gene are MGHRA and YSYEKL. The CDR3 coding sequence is TGCGCCAGCAGCCAAGCAGGGATCTCCTACAATGAGCAGTTCTTC. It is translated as CASSQAGISYNEQFF.

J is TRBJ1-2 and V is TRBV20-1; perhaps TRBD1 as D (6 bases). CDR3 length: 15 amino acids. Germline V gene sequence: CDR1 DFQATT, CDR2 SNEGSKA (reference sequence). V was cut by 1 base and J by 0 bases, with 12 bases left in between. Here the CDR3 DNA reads TGCAGTGCTAGAGGGACAGTTGGAACTAACTATGGCTACACCTTC. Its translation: CSARGTVGTNYGYTF.

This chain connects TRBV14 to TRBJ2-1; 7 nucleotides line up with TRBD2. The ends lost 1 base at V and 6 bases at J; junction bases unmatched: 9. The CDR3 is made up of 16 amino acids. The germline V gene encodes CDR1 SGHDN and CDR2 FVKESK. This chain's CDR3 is CASSQGWTRFGNEQFF. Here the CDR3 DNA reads TGTGCCAGCAGCCAAGGATGGACTAGGTTTGGCAATGAGCAGTTCTTC.

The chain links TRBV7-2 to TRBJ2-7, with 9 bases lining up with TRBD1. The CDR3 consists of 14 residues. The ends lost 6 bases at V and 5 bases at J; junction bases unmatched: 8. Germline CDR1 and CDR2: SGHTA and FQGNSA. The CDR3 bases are TGTGCCAGCAGATTCCGGGACAGGGTTAACGAGCAGTACTTC. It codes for CASRFRDRVNEQYF. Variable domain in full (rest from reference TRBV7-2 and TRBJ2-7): GAGVSQSPSNKVTEKGKDVELRCDPISGHTALYWYRQSLGQGLEFLIYFQGNSAPDKSGLPSDRFSAERTGGSVSTLTIQRTQQEDSAVYLCASRFRDRVNEQYFGPGTRLTVT.

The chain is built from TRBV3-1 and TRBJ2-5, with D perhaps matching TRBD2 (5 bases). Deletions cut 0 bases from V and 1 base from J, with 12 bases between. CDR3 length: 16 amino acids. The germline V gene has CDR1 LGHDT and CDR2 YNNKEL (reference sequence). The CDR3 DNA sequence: TGTGCCAGCAGCCAAGATCTATTTGGAGGCCAAGAGACCCAGTACTTC. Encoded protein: CASSQDLFGGQETQYF.

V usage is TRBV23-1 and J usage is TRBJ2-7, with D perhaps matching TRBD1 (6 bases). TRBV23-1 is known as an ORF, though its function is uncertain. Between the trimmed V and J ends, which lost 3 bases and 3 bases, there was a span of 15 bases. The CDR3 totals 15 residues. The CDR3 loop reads CASSHSKGDYYEQYF. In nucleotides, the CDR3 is TGCGCCAGCAGTCATTCGAAGGGGGATTACTACGAGCAGTACTTC.

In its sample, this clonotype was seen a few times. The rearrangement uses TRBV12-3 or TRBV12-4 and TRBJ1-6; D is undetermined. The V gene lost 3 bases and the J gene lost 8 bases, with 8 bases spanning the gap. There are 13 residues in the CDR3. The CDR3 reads CASSLEGYSPLHF. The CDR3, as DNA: TGTGCCAGCAGTTTGGAGGGATATTCACCCCTCCACTTT.

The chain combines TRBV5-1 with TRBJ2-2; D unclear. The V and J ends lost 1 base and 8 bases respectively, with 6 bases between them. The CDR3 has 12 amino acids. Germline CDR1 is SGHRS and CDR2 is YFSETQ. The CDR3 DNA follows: TGCGCCAGCAGCTTGAACGTTGGGGAGCTGTTTTTT. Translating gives CASSLNVGELFF.

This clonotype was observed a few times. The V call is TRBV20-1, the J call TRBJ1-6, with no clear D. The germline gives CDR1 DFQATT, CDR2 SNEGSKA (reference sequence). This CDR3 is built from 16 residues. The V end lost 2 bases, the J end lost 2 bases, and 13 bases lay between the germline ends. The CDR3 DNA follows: TGCAGTGCTAGAATAGAATCTCGGACCTATAATTCACCCCTCCACTTT. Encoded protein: CSARIESRTYNSPLHF.

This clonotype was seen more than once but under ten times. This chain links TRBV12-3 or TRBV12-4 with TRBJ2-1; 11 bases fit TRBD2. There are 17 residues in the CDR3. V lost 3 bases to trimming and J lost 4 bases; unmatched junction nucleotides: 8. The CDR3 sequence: CASSLGVAGGPYNEQFF. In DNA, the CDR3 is TGTGCCAGCAGTTTGGGGGTAGCGGGGGGGCCGTACAATGAGCAGTTCTTC.

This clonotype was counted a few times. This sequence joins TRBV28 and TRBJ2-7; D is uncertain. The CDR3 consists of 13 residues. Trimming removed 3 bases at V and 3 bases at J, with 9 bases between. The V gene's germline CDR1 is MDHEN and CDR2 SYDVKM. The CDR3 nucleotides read TGTGCCAGCAGTTTCACCCCCTACTACGAGCAGTACTTC. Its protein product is CASSFTPYYEQYF.

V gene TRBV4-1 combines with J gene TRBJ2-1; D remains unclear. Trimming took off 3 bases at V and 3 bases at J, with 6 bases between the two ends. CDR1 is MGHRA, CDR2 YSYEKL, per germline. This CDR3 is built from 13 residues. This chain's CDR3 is CASSQLGYNEQFF. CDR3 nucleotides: TGCGCCAGCAGCCAGTTGGGCTACAATGAGCAGTTCTTC.

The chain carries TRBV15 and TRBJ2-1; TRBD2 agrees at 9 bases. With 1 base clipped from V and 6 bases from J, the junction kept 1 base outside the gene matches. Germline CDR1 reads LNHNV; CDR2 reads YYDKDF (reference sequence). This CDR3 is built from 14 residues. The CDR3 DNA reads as TGTGCCACCAGCAGAGGCGGGGGGGTCAATGAGCAGTTCTTC. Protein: CATSRGGGVNEQFF. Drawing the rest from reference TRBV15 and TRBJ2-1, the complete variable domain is DAMVIQNPRYQVTQFGKPVTLSCSQTLNHNVMYWYQQKSSQAPKLLFHYYDKDFNNEADTPDNFQSRRPNTSFCFLDIRSPGLGDTAMYLCATSRGGGVNEQFFGPGTRLTVL.

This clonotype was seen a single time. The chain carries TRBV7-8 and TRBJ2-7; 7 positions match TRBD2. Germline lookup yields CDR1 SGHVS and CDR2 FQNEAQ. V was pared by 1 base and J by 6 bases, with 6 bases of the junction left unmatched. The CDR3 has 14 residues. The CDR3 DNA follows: TGTGCCAGCAGCTTAGTTACGGGGAGGGTCGAGCAGTACTTC. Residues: CASSLVTGRVEQYF.

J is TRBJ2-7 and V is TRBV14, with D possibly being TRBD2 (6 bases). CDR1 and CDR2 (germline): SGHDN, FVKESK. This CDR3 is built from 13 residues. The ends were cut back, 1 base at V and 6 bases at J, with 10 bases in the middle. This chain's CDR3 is CASSQGLGTEQYF. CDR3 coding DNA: TGTGCCAGCAGCCAAGGACTAGGAACCGAGCAGTACTTC.

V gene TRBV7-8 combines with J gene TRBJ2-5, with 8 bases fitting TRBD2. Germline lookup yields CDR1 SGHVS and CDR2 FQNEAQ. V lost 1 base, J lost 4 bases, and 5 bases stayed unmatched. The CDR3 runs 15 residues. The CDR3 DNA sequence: TGTGCCAGCAGCTTAGGTTCGGGGACTAGAGAGACCCAGTACTTC. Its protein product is CASSLGSGTRETQYF.

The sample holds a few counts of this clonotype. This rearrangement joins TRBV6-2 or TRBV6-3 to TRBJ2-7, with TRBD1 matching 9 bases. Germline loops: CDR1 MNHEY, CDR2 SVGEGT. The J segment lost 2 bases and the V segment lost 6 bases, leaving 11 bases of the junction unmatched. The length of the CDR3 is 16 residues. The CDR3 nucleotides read TGTGCCAGCAGAAATTTACGGACAGGGGCCCCCTACGAGCAGTACTTC. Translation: CASRNLRTGAPYEQYF.

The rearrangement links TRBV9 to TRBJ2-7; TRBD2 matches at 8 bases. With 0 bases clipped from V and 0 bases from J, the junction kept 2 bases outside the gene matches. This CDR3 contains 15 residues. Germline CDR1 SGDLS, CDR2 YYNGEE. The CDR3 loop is CASSVEGTSSYEQYF. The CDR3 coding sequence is TGTGCCAGCAGCGTAGAGGGGACTAGCTCCTACGAGCAGTACTTC. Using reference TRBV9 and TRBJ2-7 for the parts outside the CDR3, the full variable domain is DSGVTQTPKHLITATGQRVTLRCSPRSGDLSVYWYQQSLDQGLQFLIQYYNGEERAKGNILERFSAQQFPDLHSELNLSSLELGDSALYFCASSVEGTSSYEQYFGPGTRLTVT.

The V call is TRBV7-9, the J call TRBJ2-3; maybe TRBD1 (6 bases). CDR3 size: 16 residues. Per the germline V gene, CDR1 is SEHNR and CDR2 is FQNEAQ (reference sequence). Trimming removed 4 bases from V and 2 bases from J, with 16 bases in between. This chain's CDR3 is CASSWRQVSLTDTQYF. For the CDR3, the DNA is TGTGCCAGCAGCTGGCGACAGGTCTCCCTCACAGATACGCAGTATTTT.

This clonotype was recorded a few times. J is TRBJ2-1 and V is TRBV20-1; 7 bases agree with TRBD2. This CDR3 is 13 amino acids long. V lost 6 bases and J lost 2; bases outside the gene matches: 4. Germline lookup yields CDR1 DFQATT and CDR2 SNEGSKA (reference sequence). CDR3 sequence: CSAFGLAYNEQFF. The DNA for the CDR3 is TGCAGTGCCTTCGGACTAGCCTACAATGAGCAGTTCTTC.

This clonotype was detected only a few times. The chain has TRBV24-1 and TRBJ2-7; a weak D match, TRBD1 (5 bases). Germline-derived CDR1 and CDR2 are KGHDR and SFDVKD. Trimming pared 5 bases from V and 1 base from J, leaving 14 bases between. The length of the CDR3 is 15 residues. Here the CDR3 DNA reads TGTGCCACCAGTGCACGCAGGGAAGAATCCTACGAGCAGTACTTC. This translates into CATSARREESYEQYF.

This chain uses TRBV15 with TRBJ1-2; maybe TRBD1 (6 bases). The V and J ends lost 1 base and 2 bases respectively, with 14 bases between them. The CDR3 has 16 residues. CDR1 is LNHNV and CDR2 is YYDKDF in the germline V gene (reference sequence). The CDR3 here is CATSRVWGGENYGYTF. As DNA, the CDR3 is TGTGCCACCAGCAGAGTGTGGGGGGGCGAAAACTATGGCTACACCTTC.

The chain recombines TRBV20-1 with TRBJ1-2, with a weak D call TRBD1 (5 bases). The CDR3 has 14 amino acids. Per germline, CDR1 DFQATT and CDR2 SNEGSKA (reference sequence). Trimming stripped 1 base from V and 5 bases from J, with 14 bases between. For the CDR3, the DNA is TGCAGTGCTAGAGGAGTTTCGGGACGTTATGGCTACACCTTC. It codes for CSARGVSGRYGYTF.

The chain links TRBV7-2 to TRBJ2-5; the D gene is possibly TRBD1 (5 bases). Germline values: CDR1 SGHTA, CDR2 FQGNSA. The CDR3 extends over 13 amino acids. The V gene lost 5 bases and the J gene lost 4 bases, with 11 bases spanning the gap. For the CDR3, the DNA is TGTGCCAGCAGCCACGACAGAAGAGAGACCCAGTACTTC. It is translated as CASSHDRRETQYF.

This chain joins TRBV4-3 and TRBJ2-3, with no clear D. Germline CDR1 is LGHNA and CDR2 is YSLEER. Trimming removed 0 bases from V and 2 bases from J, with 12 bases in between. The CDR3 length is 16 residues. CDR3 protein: CASSQDARFYTDTQYF. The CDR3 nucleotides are TGCGCCAGCAGCCAAGATGCGAGATTTTACACAGATACGCAGTATTTT.

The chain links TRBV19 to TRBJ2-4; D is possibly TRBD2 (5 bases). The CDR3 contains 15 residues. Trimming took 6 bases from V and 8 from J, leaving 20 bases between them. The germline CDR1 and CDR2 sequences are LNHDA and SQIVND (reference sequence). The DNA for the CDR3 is TGTGCCAGTAGCTCCGGAAGAGGGCATGTGGACATTCAGTACTTC. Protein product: CASSSGRGHVDIQYF. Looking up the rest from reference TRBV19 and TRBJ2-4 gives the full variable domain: DGGITQSPKYLFRKEGQNVTLSCEQNLNHDAMYWYRQDPGQGLRLIYYSQIVNDFQKGDIAEGYSVSREKKESFPLTVTSAQKNPTAFYLCASSSGRGHVDIQYFGAGTRLSVL.

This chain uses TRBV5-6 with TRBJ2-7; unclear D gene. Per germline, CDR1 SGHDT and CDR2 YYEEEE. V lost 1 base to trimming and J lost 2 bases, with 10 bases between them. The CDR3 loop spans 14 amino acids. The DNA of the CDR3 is TGTGCCAGCAGCTTGCTCTCGGCAACCTACGAGCAGTACTTC. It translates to CASSLLSATYEQYF. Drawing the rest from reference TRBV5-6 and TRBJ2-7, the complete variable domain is DAGVTQSPTHLIKTRGQQVTLRCSPKSGHDTVSWYQQALGQGPQFIFQYYEEEERQRGNFPDRFSGHQFPNYSSELNVNALLLGDSALYLCASSLLSATYEQYFGPGTRLTVT.

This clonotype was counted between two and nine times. CDR3 nucleotide sequence: TGCAGCGTTGATCTGGGCTACGAGCAGTACTTC. Encoded protein: CSVDLGYEQYF. The gene calls are TRBV29-1 and TRBJ2-7; the D is unclear. Germline CDR1 is SQVTM and CDR2 is ANQGSEA. This CDR3 spans 11 amino acids. Trimming took 3 bases from V and 3 from J, leaving 6 bases between them.

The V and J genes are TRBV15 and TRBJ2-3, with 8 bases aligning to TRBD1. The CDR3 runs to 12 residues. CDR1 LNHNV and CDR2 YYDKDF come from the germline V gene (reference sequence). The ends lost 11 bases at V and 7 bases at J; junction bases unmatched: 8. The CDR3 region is CASGQGANTQYF. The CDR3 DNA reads TGTGCCTCTGGACAGGGAGCAAATACGCAGTATTTT.

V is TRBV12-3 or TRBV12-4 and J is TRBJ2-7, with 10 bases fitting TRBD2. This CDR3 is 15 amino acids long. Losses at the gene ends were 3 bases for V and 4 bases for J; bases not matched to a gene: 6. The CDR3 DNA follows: TGTGCCAGCAGTTTCAGTGAGACTAGCGGGTACGAGCAGTACTTC. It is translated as CASSFSETSGYEQYF.